This TCR beta chain was captured by sequencing in a study of CD8 T cells in Susac syndrome. This CDR3 is 13 amino acids long. Per germline, CDR1 GTSNPN and CDR2 SVGIG (reference sequence). V was clipped by 4 bases and J by 2 bases, with 9 bases between them. The T cells that were sequenced for TCR beta were CD8+ and CD4+ cells from blood. Negative isolation yielded CD8+ and CD4+ T cells; FACS enriched TEMRA cells. There are a few counts of this clonotype. The authors reverse transcribed about 0.5 to 1 ug RNA with random hexamers. A multiplex approach, immunoSEQ multiplex PCR, amplified TCR beta CDR3 across 54 Vbeta and 13 Jbeta. Each CDR3 protein is one row after TCRdb ran MiXCR on the immunoSEQ multiplex PCR reads. Of 150,000 to 200,000 distinct CDR3 sequences listed, 94% are singletons.

The receptor was isolated from a human donor with multiple sclerosis. The sample comprised CD4+ T cells from PBMCs. V usage is TRBV30 and J usage is TRBJ1-3; possibly TRBD1 for D (5 bases). DNA of the CDR3: TGTGCCTGGACCCACAGGCCTGGAAACACCATATATTTT. It translates to CAWTHRPGNTIYF.